This T cell receptor beta chain was found in a study of cytomegalovirus exposure and HLA in healthy donors. With respect to this clone: No antigen is known for it.

This CDR3 has 15 amino acids. Germline-derived CDR1 and CDR2 are KGHSH and LQKENI. V shed 4 bases, J shed 9 bases, and the junction held 9 bases outside the gene matches. Study-wide results and limits: Information on immune exposure was restricted to one variable (CMV serostatus). The authors listed 150 to 200 TCR beta chains as cytomegalovirus-associated. TCR beta sequences reportedly predicted most subjects' HLA-A and HLA-B alleles accurately.

Use of 60 Vbeta and 13 Jbeta primers characterized the PCR. As originally analysed: Unique TCR beta chains numbered about 79 million in a later analysis, with around 12 million shared. TCRdb's table, derived via immunoSEQ multiplex PCR, lists solely in-frame clones and lacks some. Clonal size and the V and J genes are those of that table, whereas D and trimming came from the DNA. This table has 120,000 or so clones, roughly 62% appearing once. Material for sequencing was PBMCs. This clonotype was obtained from a man aged 30-40 years in good health and CMV-seropositive. The chain links TRBV18 to TRBJ2-1, with 10 positions matching TRBD2. CDR3 sequence reads: CASSRDLAGEGEQFF. CDR3 DNA sequence: TGTGCCAGCTCACGAGATCTAGCGGGGGAGGGTGAGCAGTTCTTC.